This entry lists 6 T cell receptor beta chains sequenced from one sample in a study of blood T cells in healthy people across ages. Together with a sample-barcoded 5' primer, a J-beta primer mix was included in a second PCR lasting about 7 to 12 cycles. TCRdb recomputed calls from the 5' RACE reads with MiXCR, one row per CDR3 protein. The repertoire holds 750,000 to 950,000 distinct CDR3 sequences, with 53% as singletons. Sequenced input: blood. The source of these receptors is an elderly man in good health.

This clonotype appeared once. A much larger clone lies one base from this, so it may be a read error. The chain uses TRBV5-1 and TRBJ2-5; D is perhaps TRBD2 (6 bases). The CDR3 spans 14 residues. Germline CDR1 reads SGHRS; CDR2 reads YFSETQ. CDR3 DNA sequence: TGCGCCAGCAGCTTGTCGGGAGTCCAAGGGACCCAGTACTTC. It is translated as CASSLSGVQGTQYF.

Only a few counts were recorded for this clonotype. The V and J genes are TRBV12-3 or TRBV12-4 and TRBJ2-6; the D gene is possibly TRBD2 (5 bases). With 3 bases removed from V and 4 bases from J, the gap between germline ends came to 13 bases. This CDR3 is built from 16 residues. The CDR3 loop reads CASSFARGSGANVLTF. The CDR3 coding sequence is TGTGCCAGCAGTTTCGCTCGCGGGTCCGGGGCCAACGTCCTGACTTTC.

This clonotype was observed once. The rearrangement joins TRBV7-9 to TRBJ2-4, with 8 nucleotides matching TRBD2. The J call may be in error: the DNA end matches TRBJ2-7 better. The length of the CDR3 is 16 residues. The germline V gene has CDR1 SEHNR and CDR2 FQNEAQ (reference sequence). The CDR3: CASSFGWRGDSYEQYF. The CDR3 coding sequence is TGTGCCAGCAGCTTTGGCTGGCGGGGGGATTCCTACGAGCAGTACTTC.

The chain carries TRBV7-9 and TRBJ2-1; TRBD2 agrees at 10 bases. The CDR3 sequence is 15 residues long. In germline, CDR1 is SEHNR, CDR2 FQNEAQ (reference sequence). V shed 2 bases, J shed 10 bases, and the junction held 8 bases outside the gene matches. The CDR3 loop reads CASSLQGLAGAEQFF. The CDR3, as DNA: TGTGCCAGCAGCTTACAGGGGCTAGCGGGAGCCGAGCAGTTCTTC.

The genes are TRBV12-3 or TRBV12-4 and TRBJ2-7, with a possible D match to TRBD2 (6 bases). The CDR3 spans 13 residues. Trimming removed 5 bases from V and 6 bases from J, with 14 bases in between. In DNA form, the CDR3 reads TGTGCCAGCAGTACCCTTGGGCGGGGCGAGCAGTACTTC. The encoded protein is CASSTLGRGEQYF.

The sample holds a few counts of this clonotype. This chain joins TRBV2 and TRBJ2-5; TRBD1 aligns across 8 bases. The CDR3 totals 13 residues. Germline V gene data show CDR1 as SNHLY and CDR2 as FYNNEI. Trimming took 11 bases from V and 5 from J; bases not matched to a gene: 10. The CDR3 DNA follows: TGTGCCGGTCTGGGACAGGCGGGTGAGACCCAGTACTTC. As protein: CAGLGQAGETQYF.